This T cell receptor (beta chain) was captured in a study of control samples from healthy donors and cancer patients. Germline CDR1 reads MNHEY; CDR2 reads SMNVEV (reference sequence). The J segment lost 2 bases and the V segment lost 8 bases, leaving 7 bases of the junction unmatched. The CDR3 consists of 16 residues. The data were produced by immunoSEQ multiplex PCR, yet TCRdb's version contains in-frame clones alone and is incomplete. The sample has more than 12,000 clones; 70% to 85% are singletons. This chain connects TRBV27 to TRBJ1-6; 9 bases are a match to TRBD1. This TCR was recovered from a female donor with lung cancer. Sequenced input: formalin-fixed, paraffin-embedded tissue. CDR3 sequence (DNA): TGTGCCAGCCGAATTGGACAGGGGACCTATAATTCACCCCTCCACTTT. Amino acids: CASRIGQGTYNSPLHF.